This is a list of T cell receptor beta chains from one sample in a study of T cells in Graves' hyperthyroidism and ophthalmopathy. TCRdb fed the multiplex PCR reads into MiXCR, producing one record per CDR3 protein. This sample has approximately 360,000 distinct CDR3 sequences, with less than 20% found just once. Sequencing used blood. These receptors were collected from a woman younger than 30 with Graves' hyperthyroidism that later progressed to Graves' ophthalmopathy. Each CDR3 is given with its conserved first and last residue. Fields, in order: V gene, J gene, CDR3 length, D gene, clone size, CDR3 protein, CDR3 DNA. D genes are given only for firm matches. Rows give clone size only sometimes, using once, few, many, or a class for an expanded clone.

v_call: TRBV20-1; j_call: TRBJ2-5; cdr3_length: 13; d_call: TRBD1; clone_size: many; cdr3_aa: CSAVDRAGETQYF; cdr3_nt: TGCAGTGCCGTCGACAGGGCCGGCGAGACCCAGTACTTC
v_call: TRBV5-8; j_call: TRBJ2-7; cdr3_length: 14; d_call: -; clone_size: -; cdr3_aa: CASCILHVRVEQYF; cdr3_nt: TGTGCCAGCTGCATACTACACGTCCGAGTCGAGCAGTACTTC
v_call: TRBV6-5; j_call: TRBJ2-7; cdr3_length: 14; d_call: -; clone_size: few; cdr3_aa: CASSSAGFSYEQYF; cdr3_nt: TGTGCCAGCAGTTCGGCGGGCTTTTCCTACGAGCAGTACTTC
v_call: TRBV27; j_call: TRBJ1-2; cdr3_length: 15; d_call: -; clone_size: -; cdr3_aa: CASSSPLSGDYGYTF; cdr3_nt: TGTGCCAGCAGTTCCCCCCTTAGCGGCGATTATGGCTACACCTTC
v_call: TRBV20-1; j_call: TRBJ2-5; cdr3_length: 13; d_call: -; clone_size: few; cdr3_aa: CSARSPAAETQYF; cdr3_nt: TGCAGTGCTAGGAGTCCAGCGGCAGAGACCCAGTACTTC
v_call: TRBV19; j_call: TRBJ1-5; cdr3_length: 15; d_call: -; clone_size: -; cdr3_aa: CAGSPSGYSNQPQHF; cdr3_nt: TGTGCCGGTAGTCCCTCAGGGTATAGCAATCAGCCCCAGCATTTT
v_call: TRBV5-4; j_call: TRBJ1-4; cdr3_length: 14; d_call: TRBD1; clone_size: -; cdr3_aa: CASSSDRGDEKLFF; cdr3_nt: TGTGCCAGCAGCTCCGACAGGGGAGACGAAAAACTGTTTTTT
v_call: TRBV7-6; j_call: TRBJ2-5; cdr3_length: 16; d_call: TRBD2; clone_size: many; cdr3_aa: CASSRSGRGPQETQYF; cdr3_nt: TGTGCCAGCAGCCGTAGCGGGAGGGGCCCCCAAGAGACCCAGTACTTC
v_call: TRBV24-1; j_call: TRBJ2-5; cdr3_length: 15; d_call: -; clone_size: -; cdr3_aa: CATSDFTGPQETQYF; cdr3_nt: TGTGCCACCAGTGATTTTACCGGCCCCCAAGAGACCCAGTACTTC
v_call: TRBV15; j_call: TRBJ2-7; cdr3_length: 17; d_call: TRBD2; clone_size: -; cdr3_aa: CATSRGTAGFYGGEQYF; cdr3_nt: TGTGCCACCAGCAGAGGTACAGCGGGATTCTATGGGGGCGAGCAGTACTTC
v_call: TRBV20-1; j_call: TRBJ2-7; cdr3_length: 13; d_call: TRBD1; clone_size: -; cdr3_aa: CSAPTGGSYEQYF; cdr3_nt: TGCAGTGCTCCCACAGGGGGAAGCTACGAGCAGTACTTC
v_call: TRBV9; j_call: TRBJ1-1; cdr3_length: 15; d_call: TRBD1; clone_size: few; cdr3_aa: CASSVGDRENTEAFF; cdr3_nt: TGTGCCAGCAGCGTGGGGGACAGAGAGAACACTGAAGCTTTCTTT
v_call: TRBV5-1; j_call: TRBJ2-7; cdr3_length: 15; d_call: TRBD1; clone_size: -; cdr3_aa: CASSLDPRGPHEQYF; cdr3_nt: TGCGCCAGCAGCTTGGACCCAAGGGGGCCACACGAGCAGTACTTC
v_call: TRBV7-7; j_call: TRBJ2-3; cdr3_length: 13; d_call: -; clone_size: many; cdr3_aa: CASSYRGGDTQYF; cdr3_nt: TGTGCTAGCAGCTATAGGGGTGGAGATACGCAGTATTTT
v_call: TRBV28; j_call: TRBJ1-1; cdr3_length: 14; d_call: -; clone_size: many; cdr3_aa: CASSLREPGTEAFF; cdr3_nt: TGTGCCAGCAGTTTGAGGGAGCCAGGCACTGAAGCTTTCTTT
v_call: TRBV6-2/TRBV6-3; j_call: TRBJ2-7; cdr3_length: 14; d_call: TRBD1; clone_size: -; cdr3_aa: CASSSGGQGDEQYF; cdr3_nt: TGTGCCAGCAGTTCAGGGGGACAGGGCGACGAGCAGTACTTC
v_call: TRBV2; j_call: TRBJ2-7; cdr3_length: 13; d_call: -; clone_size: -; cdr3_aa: CASGVGTAYEQYF; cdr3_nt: TGTGCCAGCGGTGTAGGGACCGCCTACGAGCAGTACTTC
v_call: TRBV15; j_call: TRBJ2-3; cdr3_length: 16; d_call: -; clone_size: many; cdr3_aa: CATSRRSLGSTDTQYF; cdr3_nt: TGTGCCACCAGCAGACGATCTTTAGGTAGCACAGATACGCAGTATTTT
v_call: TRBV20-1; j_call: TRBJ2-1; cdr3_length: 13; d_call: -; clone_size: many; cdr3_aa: CSAQKPTYNEQFF; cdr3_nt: TGCAGTGCTCAAAAGCCGACGTACAATGAGCAGTTCTTC
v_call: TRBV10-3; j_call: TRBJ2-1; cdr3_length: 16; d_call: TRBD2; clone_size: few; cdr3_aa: CAISESSGSTYNEQFF; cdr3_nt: TGTGCCATCAGTGAGTCTAGCGGGAGCACCTACAATGAGCAGTTCTTC
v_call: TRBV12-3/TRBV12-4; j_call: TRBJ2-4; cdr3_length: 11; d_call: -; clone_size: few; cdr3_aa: CASSTGAAQYF; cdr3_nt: TGTGCCAGCAGTACCGGGGCAGCTCAGTACTTC
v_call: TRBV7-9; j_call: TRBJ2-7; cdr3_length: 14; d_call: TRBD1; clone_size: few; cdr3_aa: CAGRPGQSSYEQYF; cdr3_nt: TGTGCCGGCAGACCGGGACAGTCCTCCTACGAGCAGTACTTC
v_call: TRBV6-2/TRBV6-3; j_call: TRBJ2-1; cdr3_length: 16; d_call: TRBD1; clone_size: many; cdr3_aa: CASSIPQGVDYNEQFF; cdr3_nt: TGTGCCAGCAGTATACCACAGGGGGTAGACTACAATGAGCAGTTCTTC
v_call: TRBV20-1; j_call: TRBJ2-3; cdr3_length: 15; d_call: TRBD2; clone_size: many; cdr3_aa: CSADLAGTPRYTQYF; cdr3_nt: TGCAGTGCTGATTTAGCGGGAACGCCCCGGTATACGCAGTATTTT
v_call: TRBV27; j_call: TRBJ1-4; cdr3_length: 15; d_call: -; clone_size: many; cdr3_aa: CASSSYPATNEKLFF; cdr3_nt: TGTGCCAGCAGTTCCTACCCTGCAACTAATGAAAAACTGTTTTTT
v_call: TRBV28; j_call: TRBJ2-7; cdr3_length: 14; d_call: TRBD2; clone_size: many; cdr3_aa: CASSLIAGGYEQYF; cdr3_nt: TGTGCCAGCAGTTTAATAGCGGGAGGCTACGAGCAGTACTTC
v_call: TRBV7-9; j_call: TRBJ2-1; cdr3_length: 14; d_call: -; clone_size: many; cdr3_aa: CASSPVSSYNEQFF; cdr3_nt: TGTGCCAGCAGCCCGGTTAGCTCCTACAATGAGCAGTTCTTC
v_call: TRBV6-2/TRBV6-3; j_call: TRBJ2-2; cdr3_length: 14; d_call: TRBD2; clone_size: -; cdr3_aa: CASKGGRATGKLFF; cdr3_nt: TGTGCCAGCAAGGGCGGGAGGGCCACCGGGAAGCTGTTTTTT
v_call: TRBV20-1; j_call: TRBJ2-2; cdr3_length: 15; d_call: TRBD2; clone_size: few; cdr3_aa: CSARDGREGPGELFF; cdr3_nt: TGCAGTGCTAGAGATGGGCGGGAGGGCCCCGGGGAGCTGTTTTTT
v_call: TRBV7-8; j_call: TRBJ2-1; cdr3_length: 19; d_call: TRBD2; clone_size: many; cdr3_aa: CASSPPRWVGGRSVNEQFF; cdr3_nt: TGTGCCAGCAGCCCCCCCAGATGGGTCGGCGGGAGGTCGGTCAATGAGCAGTTCTTC
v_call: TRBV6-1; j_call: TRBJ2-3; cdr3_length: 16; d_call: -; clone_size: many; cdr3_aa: CASTQRDTSYTDTQYF; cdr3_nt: TGTGCCAGCACCCAAAGGGACACCTCATACACAGATACGCAGTATTTT
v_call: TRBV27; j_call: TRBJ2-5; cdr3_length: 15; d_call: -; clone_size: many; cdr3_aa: CASSLTGREGETQYF; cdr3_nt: TGTGCCAGCAGCCTGACAGGCAGGGAGGGAGAGACCCAGTACTTC
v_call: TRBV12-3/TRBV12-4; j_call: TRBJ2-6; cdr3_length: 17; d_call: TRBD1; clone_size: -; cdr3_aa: CASRGRDRVSGANVLTF; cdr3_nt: TGTGCCAGCAGGGGACGGGACAGGGTTTCTGGGGCCAACGTCCTGACTTTC
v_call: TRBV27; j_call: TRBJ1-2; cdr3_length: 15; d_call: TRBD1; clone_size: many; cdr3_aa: CASSWTGGAGYGYTF; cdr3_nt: TGTGCCAGCAGTTGGACAGGGGGCGCGGGTTATGGCTACACCTTC
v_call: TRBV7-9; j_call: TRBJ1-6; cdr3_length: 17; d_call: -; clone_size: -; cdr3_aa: CASSLSGLQGGNSPLHF; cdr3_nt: TGTGCCAGCAGCTTATCGGGATTGCAGGGAGGGAATTCACCCCTCCACTTT
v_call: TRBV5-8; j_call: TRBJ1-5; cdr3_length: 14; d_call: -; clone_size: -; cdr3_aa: CASSGQNSNQPQHF; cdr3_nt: TGTGCCAGCAGCGGACAGAATAGCAATCAGCCCCAGCATTTT
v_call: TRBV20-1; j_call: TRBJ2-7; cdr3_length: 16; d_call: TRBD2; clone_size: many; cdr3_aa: CSARDPTSGRDYEQYF; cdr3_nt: TGCAGTGCTAGAGACCCAACTAGCGGGAGGGACTACGAGCAGTACTTC
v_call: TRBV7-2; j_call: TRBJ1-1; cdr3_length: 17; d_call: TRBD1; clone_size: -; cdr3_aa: CASSLDRAGGSPSEAFF; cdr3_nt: TGTGCCAGCAGCTTAGATCGGGCAGGGGGCAGTCCGTCCGAAGCTTTCTTT
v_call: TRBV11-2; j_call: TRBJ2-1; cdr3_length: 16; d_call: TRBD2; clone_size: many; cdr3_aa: CASSLGQGLANNEQFF; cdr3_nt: TGTGCCAGCAGCTTAGGGCAGGGACTAGCCAACAATGAGCAGTTCTTC
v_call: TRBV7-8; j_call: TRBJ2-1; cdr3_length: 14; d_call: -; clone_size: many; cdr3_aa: CASSLMDGYNEQFF; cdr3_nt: TGTGCCAGCAGCTTAATGGACGGGTACAATGAGCAGTTCTTC
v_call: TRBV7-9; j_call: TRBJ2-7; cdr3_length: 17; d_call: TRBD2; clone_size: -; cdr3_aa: CASSARLGTSGAYEQYF; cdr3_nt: TGTGCCAGCAGCGCTAGGCTCGGGACTAGCGGTGCCTACGAGCAGTACTTC
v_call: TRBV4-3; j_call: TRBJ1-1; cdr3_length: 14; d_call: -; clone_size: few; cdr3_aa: CASSQVLGNTEAFF; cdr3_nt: TGCGCCAGCAGCCAAGTCTTAGGGAACACTGAAGCTTTCTTT
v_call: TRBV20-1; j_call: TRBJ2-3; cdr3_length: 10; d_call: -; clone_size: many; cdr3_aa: CSGSTDTQYF; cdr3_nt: TGCAGCGGAAGCACAGATACGCAGTATTTT
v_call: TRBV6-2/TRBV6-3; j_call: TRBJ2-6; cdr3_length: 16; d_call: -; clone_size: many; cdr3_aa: CASSYWESSGANVLTF; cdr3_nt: TGTGCCAGCAGTTACTGGGAAAGCTCTGGGGCCAACGTCCTGACTTTC
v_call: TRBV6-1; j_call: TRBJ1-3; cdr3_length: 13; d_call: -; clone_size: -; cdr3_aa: CASRGQSVDTIYF; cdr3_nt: TGTGCCAGCAGGGGTCAGTCGGTAGACACCATATATTTT
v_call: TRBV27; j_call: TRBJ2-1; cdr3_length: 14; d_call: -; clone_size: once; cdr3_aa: CASSLWPTDRGQFF; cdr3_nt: TGTGCCAGCAGTTTATGGCCGACCGACCGAGGGCAGTTCTTC
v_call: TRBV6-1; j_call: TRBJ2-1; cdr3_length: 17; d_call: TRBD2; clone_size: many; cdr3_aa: CASSRLAVESSYNEQFF; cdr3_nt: TGTGCCAGCAGCAGGCTAGCGGTAGAGAGCTCCTACAATGAGCAGTTCTTC
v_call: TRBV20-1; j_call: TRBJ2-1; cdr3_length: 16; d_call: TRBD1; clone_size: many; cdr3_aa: CSARGSGTGASNEQFF; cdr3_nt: TGCAGTGCTAGAGGTTCCGGGACAGGGGCTAGCAATGAGCAGTTCTTC
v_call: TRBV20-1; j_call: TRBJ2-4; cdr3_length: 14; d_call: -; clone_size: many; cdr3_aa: CSARDSGTENIQYF; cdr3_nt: TGCAGTGCTAGAGACTCGGGAACCGAAAACATTCAGTACTTC
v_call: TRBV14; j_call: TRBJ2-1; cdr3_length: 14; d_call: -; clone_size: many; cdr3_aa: CASSQYTAGDEQFF; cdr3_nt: TGTGCCAGCAGCCAATACACCGCTGGCGATGAGCAGTTCTTC
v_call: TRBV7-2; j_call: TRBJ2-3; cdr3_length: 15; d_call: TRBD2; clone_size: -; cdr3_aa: CASVGLAPPTDTQYF; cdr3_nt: TGTGCCAGCGTGGGACTAGCGCCTCCCACAGATACGCAGTATTTT
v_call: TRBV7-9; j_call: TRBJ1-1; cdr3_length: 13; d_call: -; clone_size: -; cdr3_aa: CASSLYENTEAFF; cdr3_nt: TGTGCCAGCAGCTTATATGAGAACACTGAAGCTTTCTTT
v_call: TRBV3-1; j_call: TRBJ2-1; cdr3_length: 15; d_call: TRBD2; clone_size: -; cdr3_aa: CASSPALAGSGEQFF; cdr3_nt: TGTGCCAGCAGCCCGGCCCTAGCGGGATCGGGTGAGCAGTTCTTC
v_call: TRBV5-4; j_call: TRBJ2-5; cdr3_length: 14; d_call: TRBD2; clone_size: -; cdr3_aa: CASSARTSLETQYF; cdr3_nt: TGTGCCAGCAGCGCGCGGACTAGTTTGGAGACCCAGTACTTC
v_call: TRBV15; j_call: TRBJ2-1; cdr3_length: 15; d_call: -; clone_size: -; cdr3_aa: CATSRDPNPYNEQFF; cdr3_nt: TGTGCCACCAGCAGAGATCCGAATCCCTACAATGAGCAGTTCTTC